Below are 3 T cell receptor beta chains sequenced from a single sample in a study of radiation and T cells in renal cell carcinoma. As to time point: baseline pretreatment blood. Treatment here: 15 Gy SBRT to primary tumor, nephrectomy 4 weeks later. Method: immunoSEQ multiplex PCR; TCRdb's copy keeps in-frame clones and lacks some. The sample holds some 150,000 clones; over 65% are singletons and the top ten take under 30%. The sample here was blood, taken from a patient whose treatment included radiotherapy and nephrectomy. The receptor source for this set is a woman in her 50s with renal cell carcinoma.

A few counts support this clone. V gene TRBV7-8 combines with J gene TRBJ1-6, with D hard to call. Looked up from germline, CDR1 is SGHVS and CDR2 is FQNEAQ. The CDR3 is 14 amino acids. Trimming cost V 3 bases and J 7 bases, with 10 bases left between them. CDR3 sequence reads: CASSFSTANSPLHF. DNA of the CDR3: TGTGCCAGCAGCTTTAGTACGGCCAATTCACCCCTCCACTTT.

This rearrangement joins TRBV9 to TRBJ2-2, with D possibly TRBD1 on 6 matching bases. V was clipped by 4 bases and J by 6 bases, with 16 bases between them. The germline gives CDR1 SGDLS, CDR2 YYNGEE. This CDR3 contains 15 residues. CDR3 sequence (DNA): TGTGCCAGCAGCTCGTCCAGGACAGCCGCCGGGGAGCTGTTTTTT. It specifies CASSSSRTAAGELFF.

This chain links TRBV5-8 with TRBJ2-1; D gene unclear. The germline V and J ends were trimmed by 4 bases and 9 bases, with 14 bases remaining between them. Germline-derived CDR1 and CDR2 are SGHTS and YDEGEE. This CDR3 has 13 residues. As DNA, the CDR3 is TGTGCCAGCAGCCCCCCCCCGGACGCTGAGCAGTTCTTC. Protein product: CASSPPPDAEQFF.